This TCR beta chain came from a study of T cell responses to AZD1222 COVID-19 vaccine. Broader study findings: No day 14 peak samples; only post-peak repertoires were characterized. Along spike, vaccine-associated CD4 TCRs were found throughout, with dominance at 160-218 and 743-854. Reportedly, nearly half the spike-specific TCRs target unmutated variant regions.

CDR1 is LNHDA and CDR2 is SQIVND in the germline V gene (reference sequence). V was clipped by 4 bases and J by 2 bases; unmatched bases: 11. The CDR3 contains 17 residues. The assay was immunoSEQ multiplex PCR, and TCRdb's table has in-frame clones only and misses some. This table holds 150,000 to 200,000 clones, around 93% found once. Concerning this clone: As yet, its antigen is unknown.

The V gene is TRBV19, the J gene TRBJ1-1, with 9 bases identical to TRBD1. This clonotype was obtained from an adult in good health. Here the sequenced sample was peripheral blood, taken on day 0 of AZD1222 vaccination. As DNA, the CDR3 is TGTGCCAGTAGTACCCGGACAGGGGCAGGAGTTAACACTGAAGCTTTCTTT. Translated, it gives CASSTRTGAGVNTEAFF.